The 4 T cell receptor beta chains in this list originate from one sample, sequenced in a study of T-cell reconstitution after alpha-beta-depleted transplantation in children. A TCRbeta library incorporating unique molecular identifiers was prepared. TCRdb reanalysed the PCR reads using MiXCR and keeps one entry per CDR3 protein. This sample has approximately 800,000 distinct CDR3 sequences, with about 16% found just once. The sample was PBMCs, mostly from graft donor cells, taken 360 days after TCRalphabeta/CD19-depleted stem cell transplant. These receptors all come from a male patient between 10 and 17 years old who had a stem cell transplant for acute lymphoblastic leukemia, so the T cells may come from the graft donor.

The CDR3 region is CASSQGGLYTGELFF. The DNA of the CDR3 is TGTGCCAGCAGCCAGGGGGGGCTATACACCGGGGAGCTGTTTTTT. The V gene is TRBV3-1, the J gene TRBJ2-2; tentatively, D is TRBD2 (7 bases). V was pared by 3 bases and J by 3 bases, with 11 bases between. The CDR3 has 15 residues. CDR1 and CDR2 (germline): LGHDT, YNNKEL (reference sequence).

This clonotype has a handful of counts. The gene calls are TRBV29-1 and TRBJ2-3; 11 nucleotides agree with TRBD2. Trimming removed 6 bases from V and 6 bases from J; junction bases left unmatched: 8. Per germline, CDR1 SQVTM and CDR2 ANQGSEA. The CDR3 sequence is 14 residues long. DNA of the CDR3: TGCAGCGTGGGACTAGCGGTGTTTGGGGATACGCAGTATTTT. Its translation: CSVGLAVFGDTQYF.

The CDR3 region has the DNA TGTGCCAGCAGCTTAGTAGGCGCCGGAGGGAACTATAGAGGGCAGTTCTTC. As protein: CASSLVGAGGNYRGQFF. The chain uses TRBV7-9 and TRBJ2-1; perhaps TRBD2 as D (6 bases). This CDR3 has 17 amino acids. Trimming removed 1 base from V and 12 bases from J, with 25 bases in between. CDR1 SEHNR and CDR2 FQNEAQ come from the germline V gene (reference sequence).

This clonotype was counted a single time. The rearrangement links TRBV7-9 to TRBJ2-1; D unclear. Trimming removed 5 bases at V and 9 bases at J, with 8 bases between. This CDR3 has 11 amino acids. The V gene's germline CDR1 is SEHNR and CDR2 FQNEAQ (reference sequence). CDR3 region: CASSLVCEQFF. The CDR3, as DNA: TGTGCCAGCAGCCTTGTCTGTGAGCAGTTCTTC. The entire variable domain, with the rest obtained from reference TRBV7-9 and TRBJ2-1, is as follows: DTGVSQNPRHKITKRGQNVTFRCDPISEHNRLYWYRQTLGQGPEFLTYFQNEAQLEKSRLLSDRFSAERPKGSFSTLEIQRTEQGDSAMYLCASSLVCEQFFGPGTRLTVL.